This TCR beta chain was sequenced in a study of blood T cell repertoires in COVID-19. In the study overall: Spain, Italy and the United States supplied samples that represented acute and convalescent COVID-19.

Concerning this clone itself: The junction departs from the called germline gene at one end, perhaps through a read error.

Profiled with immunoSEQ multiplex PCR; TCRdb holds only in-frame clones, not every one. The table includes approximately 320,000 clones, around 90% detected once. The age range of participants was about 18 to 100 years, with residence in about 25 US areas. Cohorts were based on clinical histories the participants reported. Germline-derived CDR1 and CDR2 are MNHEY and SMNVEV (reference sequence). The CDR3 spans 13 residues. The sample comprised PBMCs or T cells enriched from blood (not recorded which). The sequence was collected from a woman between 18 and 29 years old who had recovered from COVID-19. The J gene is TRBJ2-7, the V gene TRBV27, with D possibly TRBD1 on 6 matching bases. The CDR3 protein is CASSYTTSRGFSF. In nucleotides, the CDR3 is TGTGCCAGCAGTTACACTACTTCCAGGGGCTTTAGCTTC.